Below, one T cell receptor beta chain is given with its context. The antigen is undetermined. Here immunoSEQ multiplex PCR was the method, and the copy in TCRdb shows in-frame clones only, minus some. The table lists 110,000 to 150,000 clones, 80% to 90% of them singletons. This specimen comes from a study of T cell responses to AZD1222 COVID-19 vaccine. Study summary: Second-dose timings of about 4 or about 12 weeks were pooled.

Study-level points and caveats: Sampled repertoires all dated from after the peak T cell response. Regions left unmutated in variants are reportedly the target of nearly half of spike-specific TCRs.

The CDR3 consists of 15 residues. The germline V gene encodes CDR1 MGHRA and CDR2 YSYEKL. Trimming took 6 bases from V and 4 from J; bases not matched to a gene: 10. The input for sequencing was peripheral blood, taken on day 0 of AZD1222 vaccination. The chain joins TRBV4-1 to TRBJ2-5; TRBD2 aligns across 8 bases. The receptor was isolated from an adult in good health. The CDR3, as DNA: TGCGCCAGCAGTGGGGTGCCGGGACTAGGAGAGACCCAGTACTTC. This codes for CASSGVPGLGETQYF.